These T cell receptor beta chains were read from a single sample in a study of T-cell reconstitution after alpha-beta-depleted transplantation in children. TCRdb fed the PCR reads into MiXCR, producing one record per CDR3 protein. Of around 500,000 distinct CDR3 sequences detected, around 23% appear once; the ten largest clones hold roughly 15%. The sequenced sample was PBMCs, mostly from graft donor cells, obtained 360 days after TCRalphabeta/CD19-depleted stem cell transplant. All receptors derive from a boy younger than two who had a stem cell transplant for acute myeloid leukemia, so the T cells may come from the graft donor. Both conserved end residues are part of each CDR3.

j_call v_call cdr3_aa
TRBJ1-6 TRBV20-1 CSARGTDLSPLHF
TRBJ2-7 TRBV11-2 CASSKGDGLYEQYF
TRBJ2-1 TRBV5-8 CASSLVGRDIRNEQFF
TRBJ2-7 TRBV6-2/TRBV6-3 CASSWAARPSYEQYF
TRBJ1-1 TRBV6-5 CASSFDRIEAFF
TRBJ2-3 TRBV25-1 CASSEWGLRRTDTQYF
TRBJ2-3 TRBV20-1 CSARAMEWEKGTDTQYF
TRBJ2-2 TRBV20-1 CSAEGLAFTGELFF
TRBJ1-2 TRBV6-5 CASGQGNWGYTF
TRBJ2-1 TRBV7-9 CASSLPGVGTYNEQFF
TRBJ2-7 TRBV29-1 CSVEEETSGGTYEQYF
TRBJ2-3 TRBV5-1 CASSSTGGSSTDTQYF
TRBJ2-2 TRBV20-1 CSARSPTDSNTGELFF
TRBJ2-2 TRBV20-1 CSARSRGNTGELFF
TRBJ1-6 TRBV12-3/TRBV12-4 CASSLALGRNTNSPLHF
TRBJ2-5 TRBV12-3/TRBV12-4 CASTLSGTQYF
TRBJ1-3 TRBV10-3 CAISEKREVSGNTIYF
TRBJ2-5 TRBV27 CASSGLAGGETQYF
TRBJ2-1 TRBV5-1 CASSPRTLEDNEQFF
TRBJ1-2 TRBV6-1 CASSLRQENYGYTF
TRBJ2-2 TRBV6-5 CASSYSRQGARTGELFF
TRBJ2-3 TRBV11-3 CASSFPQGGDTQYF
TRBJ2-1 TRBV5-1 CASSLESGEYNEQFF
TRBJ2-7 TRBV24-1 CATMGEGDVQGPRRNEQYF
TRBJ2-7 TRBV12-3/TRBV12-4 CASSDGTSEQYF
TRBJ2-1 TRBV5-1 CASNSGTGGDEQFF
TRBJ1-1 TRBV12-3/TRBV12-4 CASSLPTNTEAFF
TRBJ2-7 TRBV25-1 CASSDTGGYEQYF
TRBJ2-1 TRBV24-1 CATSDSLPGTEQFF
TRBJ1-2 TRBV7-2 CASSLGAQGRLYGYTF
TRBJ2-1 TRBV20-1 CSASSGGGLGYYNEQFF
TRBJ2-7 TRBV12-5 CASGLPEGKNEQYF
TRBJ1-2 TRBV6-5 CASGYRGGGYTF
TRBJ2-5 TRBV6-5 CASSYGQAGAQYF
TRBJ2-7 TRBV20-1 CSASGGAPFTEQYF
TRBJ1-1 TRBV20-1 CSARGFRVPRAEAFF
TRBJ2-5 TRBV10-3 CAISESPAGQETQYF